What follows are 8 T cell receptor beta chains derived from one specimen sequenced in a study of blood T cells in healthy people across ages. A sample-barcoded 5' primer and a J-beta primer mix were used in a second PCR of roughly 7 to 11 cycles. Via MiXCR, TCRdb re-called the 5' RACE reads, giving one row per CDR3 protein. Here the sample spans 650,000 to 800,000 distinct CDR3 sequences, 40% to 50% being singletons. The material sequenced was blood. Receptors originate from a man aged 60 to 69 in good health.

The J gene is TRBJ2-1, the V gene TRBV7-2; 7 bases match TRBD1. The germline V gene has CDR1 SGHTA and CDR2 FQGNSA. V was pared by 5 bases and J by 6 bases, with 13 bases of the junction left unmatched. The CDR3 sequence is 16 residues long. DNA for the CDR3: TGTGCCAGCAGCCTTTCCCGACAGGGTAATGTCAATGAGCAGTTCTTC. Its protein product is CASSLSRQGNVNEQFF.

This clonotype was seen a few times. J is TRBJ2-1 and V is TRBV9; 9 nucleotides line up with TRBD1. The CDR3 loop spans 17 amino acids. With V trimmed by 0 bases and J by 4 bases, 8 bases remained unmatched. CDR1 SGDLS and CDR2 YYNGEE come from the germline V gene. The CDR3 protein is CASSVASGTGTYNEQFF. CDR3 sequence (DNA): TGTGCCAGCAGCGTAGCTTCCGGGACAGGGACATACAATGAGCAGTTCTTC.

The chain combines TRBV5-1 with TRBJ2-7, with 7 bases lining up with TRBD2. Germline V gene lookup returns CDR1 SGHRS and CDR2 YFSETQ. V shed 2 bases, J shed 0 bases, and the junction held 8 bases outside the gene matches. The CDR3 spans 16 residues. The CDR3: CASSLRGSGFSYEQYF. The CDR3 region has the DNA TGCGCCAGCAGCTTACGGGGTAGCGGGTTCTCCTACGAGCAGTACTTC.

This clonotype showed up just a few times. V and J are TRBV11-1 and TRBJ2-7, with 10 bases matching TRBD1. The CDR3 extends over 15 amino acids. V dropped 5 bases and J dropped 3; count of bases not matched to a gene: 7. Germline loops: CDR1 SGHAT, CDR2 FQDESV (reference sequence). Here the CDR3 DNA reads TGTGCCAGCAGCCCCGACAGGGGGCTTTTCTACGAGCAGTACTTC. Amino acids: CASSPDRGLFYEQYF.

This clonotype has more than one count but fewer than ten. The rearrangement links TRBV18 to TRBJ2-2; weak D call: TRBD2 (5 bases). The germline CDR1 and CDR2 sequences are KGHSH and LQKENI. V gave up 8 bases and J gave up 4 bases, with 20 bases separating them. The length of the CDR3 is 16 residues. The DNA of the CDR3 is TGTGCCAGCCCCTCGTATGCGGGCCCGGGCACCGGGGAGCTGTTTTTT. Protein: CASPSYAGPGTGELFF.

This clonotype was counted a single time. The chain combines TRBV27 with TRBJ2-1; perhaps TRBD1 as D (6 bases). This CDR3 is built from 18 residues. The germline V gene encodes CDR1 MNHEY and CDR2 SMNVEV (reference sequence). V was shortened by 5 bases and J by 7 bases, with 27 bases between the two germline ends. The CDR3 is CASSPRLPWGRDVNEQFF. The CDR3 region has the DNA TGTGCCAGCAGTCCACGCCTCCCGTGGGGGCGCGACGTAAATGAGCAGTTCTTC.

This chain joins TRBV7-2 and TRBJ1-6, with a tentative D call TRBD1 (6 bases). Germline lookup yields CDR1 SGHTA and CDR2 FQGNSA. V lost 5 bases to trimming and J lost 9 bases, with 20 bases between them. This CDR3 has 16 amino acids. The CDR3 region is CASSPRQVVTSSPLHF. CDR3 coding DNA: TGTGCCAGCAGCCCCCGACAGGTGGTTACTTCTTCACCCCTCCACTTT.

This chain connects TRBV6-1 to TRBJ2-7, with 13 bases aligning to TRBD2. The J call may not be correct, given that the DNA end is closer to TRBJ2-4. The CDR3 length is 18 residues. The germline V gene encodes CDR1 MNHNS and CDR2 SASEGT. In nucleotides, the CDR3 is TGTGCCAGCAGTGAGATGGGACTAGCGGGGATATTCAAAAACATTCAGTACTTC. Translating gives CASSEMGLAGIFKNIQYF.